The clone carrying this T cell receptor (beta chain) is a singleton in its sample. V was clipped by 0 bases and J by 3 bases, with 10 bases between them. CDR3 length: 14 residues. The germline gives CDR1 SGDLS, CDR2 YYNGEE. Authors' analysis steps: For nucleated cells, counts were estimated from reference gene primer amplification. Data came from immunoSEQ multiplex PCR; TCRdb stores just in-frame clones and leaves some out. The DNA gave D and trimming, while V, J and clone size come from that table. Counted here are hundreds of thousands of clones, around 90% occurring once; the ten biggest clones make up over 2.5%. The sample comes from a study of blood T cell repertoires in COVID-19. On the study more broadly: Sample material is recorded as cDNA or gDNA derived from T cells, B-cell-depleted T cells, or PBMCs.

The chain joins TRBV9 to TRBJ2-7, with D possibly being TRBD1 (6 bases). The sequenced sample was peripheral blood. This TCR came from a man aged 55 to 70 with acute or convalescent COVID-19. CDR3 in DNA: TGTGCCAGCAGCGTAGGGGCAGGGGTCTACGAGCAGTACTTC. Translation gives CASSVGAGVYEQYF.